The 30 T cell receptor beta chains listed next were all sequenced from one sample in a study of CD4 and CD8 cells across lung adenocarcinoma regions. A single record per CDR3 protein comes from TCRdb applying MiXCR to the PCR reads. The repertoire holds around 23,000 distinct CDR3 sequences, with about 50% as singletons. Sequencing was done on a sample of CD8+ T cells from the center of a lung tumor. These receptors all come from a male donor with lung adenocarcinoma. The CD4 and CD8 labels of this study may be unreliable.

The gene calls are TRBV10-1 and TRBJ2-4; D not certain. Germline CDR1 is WNHNN and CDR2 is SYGVQD (reference sequence). The CDR3 spans 17 residues. Trimming stripped 6 bases from V and 10 bases from J, with 28 bases between. CDR3 region: CASRTESLGLDQEIQYF. The CDR3 nucleotides are TGCGCCAGCAGAACGGAGAGCCTAGGCCTTGACCAAGAGATTCAGTACTTC.

This chain joins TRBV27 and TRBJ2-5; either TRBD1 or TRBD2 may fit D (6 bases each). The J call is uncertain, as TRBJ2-4 better fits the DNA end. This CDR3 has 16 amino acids. Germline CDR1 and CDR2: MNHEY and SMNVEV (reference sequence). The CDR3 DNA sequence: TGTGCCAGCAGTGGGTCCGGGGGCCGAATCCAAGACATTCAGTACTTC. It yields the protein CASSGSGGRIQDIQYF.

In this sample, this clonotype turned up many times. The chain carries TRBV6-2 or TRBV6-3 and TRBJ2-1; 8 bases match TRBD2. The J segment lost 6 bases and the V segment lost 6 bases, leaving 10 bases of the junction unmatched. CDR3 size: 15 residues. Looked up from germline, CDR1 is MNHEY and CDR2 is SVGEGT. The CDR3 spells CASRLSGGPVNEQFF. The CDR3 DNA sequence: TGTGCCAGCAGGCTATCGGGAGGGCCTGTCAATGAGCAGTTCTTC.

This clonotype was counted only a few times. The genes are TRBV10-1 and TRBJ2-3; D possibly matches TRBD1 or TRBD2 (5 bases each). The germline V gene encodes CDR1 WNHNN and CDR2 SYGVQD (reference sequence). There are 14 residues in the CDR3. DNA for the CDR3: TGCGCGGGCAGTGAGGGACGTGCCACAGATACGCAGTATTTT. Protein sequence: CAGSEGRATDTQYF.

This clonotype is medium-sized within its sample. V gene TRBV27 combines with J gene TRBJ1-1, with D maybe TRBD1 (6 bases). V shed 7 bases and J shed 2 bases, with 14 bases lying between them. There are 14 residues in the CDR3. Germline loops: CDR1 MNHEY, CDR2 SMNVEV (reference sequence). The DNA of the CDR3 is TGTGCCAGCACCACATACGGGGGCAACACTGAAGCTTTCTTT. It specifies CASTTYGGNTEAFF.

The V call is TRBV10-1, the J call TRBJ2-4; no reliable D call. This CDR3 has 18 amino acids. V was shortened by 5 bases and J by 13 bases, with 33 bases between the two germline ends. Germline assignment: CDR1 WNHNN and CDR2 SYGVQD (reference sequence). The CDR3 DNA reads as TGCGCCAGCAGTACGACTGGCGCGGAGCAGTGTAGCAAAGATATGCAGTACTTC. It specifies CASSTTGAEQCSKDMQYF.

J is TRBJ2-5 and V is TRBV6-1, with D possibly matching TRBD2 (5 bases). The J call is in doubt because the DNA end fits TRBJ2-1 better. CDR3 length: 16 residues. Germline lookup yields CDR1 MNHNS and CDR2 SASEGT. The CDR3: CASSGGGNTIQETQFF. The CDR3 nucleotides read TGTGCCAGCAGTGGAGGAGGAAATACCATACAAGAGACCCAGTTCTTC.

This clonotype is judged medium-sized. The chain uses TRBV4-1 and TRBJ2-2; D ambiguous. In germline, CDR1 is MGHRA, CDR2 YSYEKL. The CDR3 extends over 14 amino acids. The germline V and J ends were trimmed by 0 bases and 6 bases, with 8 bases remaining between them. The CDR3 nucleotides are TGCGCCAGCAGCCAAGACAGGACGGCCGGGGAGCTGTTTTTT. It translates to CASSQDRTAGELFF.

This clonotype was seen repeatedly, ten times or more. This chain uses TRBV27 with TRBJ2-3; D is ambiguous. V was pared by 3 bases and J by 0 bases, with 13 bases between. Germline V CDR1 and CDR2: MNHEY, SMNVEV (reference sequence). The CDR3 has 16 amino acids. CDR3 coding DNA: TGTGCCAGCAGTTTTAGTGGATTGACTAGCACAGATACGCAGTATTTT. This codes for CASSFSGLTSTDTQYF.

The rearrangement joins TRBV14 to TRBJ2-1; 7 bases agree with TRBD2. V lost 2 bases and J lost 1; bases outside the gene matches: 5. CDR1 is SGHDN, CDR2 FVKESK, per germline. The CDR3 is 16 residues long. The CDR3 bases are TGTGCCAGCAGCCAACTTGGAGCGGGATCCTACAATGAGCAGTTCTTC. Its translation: CASSQLGAGSYNEQFF.

The chain links TRBV6-1 to TRBJ2-4; D gene ambiguous. The J call is in doubt because the DNA end fits TRBJ2-3 better. The CDR3 length is 15 residues. The germline V gene encodes CDR1 MNHNS and CDR2 SASEGT. The CDR3 coding sequence is TGTGCCCGCGTCTCGAGGCCTAGAGCCAAAAACACTCAGTATTTT. Its translation is CARVSRPRAKNTQYF.

This clonotype was observed a single time. The chain employs TRBV20-1 and TRBJ2-3; D unclear. This CDR3 contains 14 residues. Trimming removed 1 base from V and 1 base from J, with 9 bases in between. CDR1 DFQATT and CDR2 SNEGSKA come from the germline V gene (reference sequence). CDR3: CSARVVGGTDTQYF. CDR3 bases: TGCAGTGCTAGAGTCGTTGGTGGCACAGATACGCAGTATTTT.

This sequence joins TRBV14 and TRBJ2-5; D is unclear. Trimming took 1 base from V and 1 from J, leaving 4 bases between them. Germline CDR1 SGHDN, CDR2 FVKESK. The CDR3 runs to 13 residues. The CDR3 here is CASSQAPQETQYF. The CDR3 DNA sequence: TGTGCCAGCAGCCAAGCACCCCAAGAGACCCAGTACTTC.

The CDR3 spells CGGGDGGREQDTQYF. In nucleotides, the CDR3 is TGCGGCGGGGGGGACGGGGGCCGTGAACAAGATACGCAGTACTTC. The chain has TRBV10-1 and TRBJ2-3, with 9 bases identical to TRBD2. The J call may be in error: the DNA end matches TRBJ2-7 better. The CDR3 extends over 15 amino acids. Germline V CDR1 and CDR2: WNHNN, SYGVQD (reference sequence).

In this sample, this clonotype turned up many times. The chain joins TRBV4-1 to TRBJ2-2, with D perhaps matching TRBD1 (6 bases). CDR1 is MGHRA, CDR2 YSYEKL, per germline. The CDR3 is 15 residues long. V was cut by 4 bases and J by 0 bases, with 9 bases left in between. The CDR3 loop reads CASSPGTTNTGELFF. The CDR3 bases are TGCGCCAGCAGCCCAGGGACAACGAACACCGGGGAGCTGTTTTTT.

The table lists this clonotype with many counts. The CDR3 here is CASSEGQYEQYF. CDR3 in DNA: TGTGCCAGCAGTGAAGGACAGTACGAGCAGTACTTC. This chain joins TRBV6-1 and TRBJ2-1, with D perhaps TRBD1 (5 bases). The closer fit of TRBJ2-7 to the DNA end suggests the J call may be wrong. CDR3 length equals 12 residues. CDR1 is MNHNS and CDR2 is SASEGT in the germline V gene.

This clonotype was observed a handful of times. V usage is TRBV6-4 and J usage is TRBJ2-3, with a possible D match to TRBD1 (5 bases). The CDR3 consists of 15 residues. V lost 3 bases to trimming and J lost 2 bases, with 12 bases between them. Germline values: CDR1 MRHNA, CDR2 SNTAGT. CDR3 sequence: CASSEGEGHTDTQYF. For the CDR3, the DNA is TGTGCCAGCAGTGAAGGGGAAGGTCACACAGATACGCAGTATTTT.

The V and J genes are TRBV3-1 and TRBJ2-1; tentative D call: TRBD1 (5 bases). Judging by the DNA end, TRBJ2-7 fits better; the J call may be wrong. The CDR3 is 13 residues long. Per germline, CDR1 LGHDT and CDR2 YNNKEL (reference sequence). This CDR3 is CASSSRQTYEQYF. CDR3 DNA sequence: TGTGCCAGCAGCTCTCGACAGACCTACGAGCAGTACTTC.

V gene TRBV6-1 combines with J gene TRBJ2-3; D may match TRBD1 or TRBD2 (5 bases each). Looked up from germline, CDR1 is MNHNS and CDR2 is SASEGT. The length of the CDR3 is 14 residues. V lost 0 bases, J lost 9 bases, and 13 bases lay in between. The CDR3: CASSEAQGLATQYF. DNA of the CDR3: TGTGCCAGCAGTGAAGCGCAGGGTCTAGCAACGCAGTATTTT.

The CDR3, as DNA: TGTGCCAGCAGGCGTACAGGGGGCGATACGCAGTATTTT. Translated, it gives CASRRTGGDTQYF. The chain links TRBV6-1 to TRBJ2-3; 9 bases are a match to TRBD1. The CDR3 is made up of 13 amino acids. In germline, CDR1 is MNHNS, CDR2 SASEGT. Losses at the gene ends were 6 bases for V and 6 bases for J; bases not matched to a gene: 4.

The rearrangement links TRBV27 to TRBJ2-1; D gene ambiguous. Gene TRBJ2-7 matches the end of the DNA better, so the J call may be wrong. The CDR3 is 11 residues long. The germline gives CDR1 MNHEY, CDR2 SMNVEV (reference sequence). CDR3 sequence reads: CASSHFYEQYV. CDR3 coding DNA: TGTGCCAGCAGCCACTTCTACGAGCAGTACGTC.

In its sample, this clonotype was seen once. The CDR3 bases are TGTGCCCGCGGGACGGGCGGGAGTCGCAAAGACACGCAGTATTTT. It translates to CARGTGGSRKDTQYF. The V and J genes are TRBV27 and TRBJ2-3; the match to TRBD2 covers 7 bases. This CDR3 has 15 residues. V shed 11 bases, J shed 9 bases, and the junction held 20 bases outside the gene matches. Germline values: CDR1 MNHEY, CDR2 SMNVEV (reference sequence).

This clonotype was observed a few times. This chain joins TRBV12-3 or TRBV12-4 and TRBJ2-2; D is unresolved. The CDR3 totals 13 residues. Trimming took 7 bases from V and 2 from J, leaving 8 bases between them. Here the CDR3 reads CASKLDNTGELFF. Here the CDR3 DNA reads TGTGCCAGCAAGCTCGACAACACCGGGGAGCTGTTTTTT.

About this clonotype: The germline gene is not matched at one end of the junction; a read error may be the cause. The rearrangement links TRBV6-1 to TRBJ2-3; 10 bases fit TRBD1. Germline assignment: CDR1 MNHNS and CDR2 SASEGT. The CDR3 extends over 16 amino acids. The CDR3: CASSESGTGARNMQYF. The CDR3 coding sequence is TGTGCCAGCAGTGAATCGGGGACAGGGGCCAGAAACATGCAGTATTTC.

By sample fraction, this clonotype is medium-sized (0.01 to 0.1%). The chain employs TRBV6-1 and TRBJ2-3; TRBD1 is a possible D gene (6 bases). The CDR3 contains 14 residues. Germline CDR1 MNHNS, CDR2 SASEGT. With 8 bases removed from V and 1 base from J, the gap between germline ends came to 13 bases. The CDR3 DNA reads as TGTGCCAGCCGCTTGGCAGGGGGCACAGATACGCAGTATTTT. Its translation: CASRLAGGTDTQYF.

This clonotype has just a few counts. The V call is TRBV14, the J call TRBJ2-1; TRBD2 matches at 12 bases. Trimming at V came to 0 bases and at J to 6 bases, leaving 6 bases not matched to a gene. The CDR3 length is 17 residues. The germline V gene has CDR1 SGHDN and CDR2 FVKESK. CDR3 DNA: TGTGCCAGCAGCCAAGATAGACTAGCGGGAGCGGGCAATGAGCAGTTCTTC. Translating it yields CASSQDRLAGAGNEQFF.

The chain is built from TRBV20-1 and TRBJ1-2, with TRBD1 matching 11 bases. The CDR3 totals 14 residues. Germline-derived CDR1 and CDR2 are DFQATT and SNEGSKA (reference sequence). V trimming: 4 bases; J trimming: 3 bases; junction bases outside the gene matches: 4. In DNA form, the CDR3 reads TGCAGTGCTAAGGGACAGGGGGGAGACTATGGCTACACCTTC. Protein: CSAKGQGGDYGYTF.

This clonotype showed up just once. The CDR3: CASSLTGTSGRGRDEQFF. The CDR3, as DNA: TGTGCCAGCAGCTTAACGGGGACTAGCGGGAGGGGAAGAGATGAGCAGTTCTTC. The J gene is TRBJ2-1, the V gene TRBV7-6, with 16 nucleotides matching TRBD2. The length of the CDR3 is 18 residues. Germline V gene sequence: CDR1 SGHVS, CDR2 FNYEAQ. J gave up 8 bases and V 2 bases, and 9 bases lay outside the gene matches.

This clonotype was counted a few times. The V gene is TRBV7-2, the J gene TRBJ2-1; TRBD2 matches 9 bases. The J call is in doubt because the DNA end fits TRBJ2-7 better. Looked up from germline, CDR1 is SGHTA and CDR2 is FQGNSA. This CDR3 contains 15 residues. CDR3 in amino acids: CASSPAGGRVYEQYF. CDR3 DNA sequence: TGTGCCAGCAGCCCAGCGGGAGGTAGGGTCTACGAGCAGTACTTC.

Regarding this clonotype: One end of the junction fails to match germline, which may point to a read error. The V and J genes are TRBV6-4 and TRBJ2-4, with D unresolved. The CDR3 is 14 residues long. Germline V gene lookup returns CDR1 MRHNA and CDR2 SNTAGT. The CDR3 region is CGGSELWATDMQYF. In nucleotides, the CDR3 is TGTGGCGGCTCGGAGCTGTGGGCCACAGACATGCAGTATTTC.